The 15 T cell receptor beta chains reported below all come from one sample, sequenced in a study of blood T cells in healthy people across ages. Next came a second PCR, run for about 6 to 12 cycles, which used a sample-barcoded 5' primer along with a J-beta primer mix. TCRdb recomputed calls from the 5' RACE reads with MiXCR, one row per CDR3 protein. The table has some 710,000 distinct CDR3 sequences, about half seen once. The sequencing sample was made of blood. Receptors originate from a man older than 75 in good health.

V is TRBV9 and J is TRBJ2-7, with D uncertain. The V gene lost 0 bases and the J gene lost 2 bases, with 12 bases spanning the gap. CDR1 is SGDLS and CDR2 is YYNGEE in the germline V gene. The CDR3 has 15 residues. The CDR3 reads CASSVAFGGPYEQYF. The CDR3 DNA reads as TGTGCCAGCAGCGTAGCATTCGGCGGTCCCTACGAGCAGTACTTC.

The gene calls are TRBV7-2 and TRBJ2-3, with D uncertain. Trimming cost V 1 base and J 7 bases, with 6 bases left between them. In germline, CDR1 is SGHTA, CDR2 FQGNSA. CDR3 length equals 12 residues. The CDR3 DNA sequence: TGTGCCAGCAGCTTAGATGTTAATACGCAGTATTTT. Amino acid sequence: CASSLDVNTQYF.

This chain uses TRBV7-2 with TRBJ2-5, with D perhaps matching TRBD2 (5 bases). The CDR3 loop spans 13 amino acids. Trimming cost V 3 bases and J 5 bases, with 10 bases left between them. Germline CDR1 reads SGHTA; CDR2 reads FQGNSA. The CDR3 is CASSLFGSETQYF. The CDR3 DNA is TGTGCCAGCAGCTTGTTTGGGAGCGAGACCCAGTACTTC.

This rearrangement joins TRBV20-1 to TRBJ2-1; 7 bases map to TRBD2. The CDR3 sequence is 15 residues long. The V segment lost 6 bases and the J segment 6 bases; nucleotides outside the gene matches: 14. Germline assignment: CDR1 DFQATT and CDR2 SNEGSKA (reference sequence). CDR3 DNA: TGCAGTGCCATCGAGGGAGGGAGTGGGGCCAATGAGCAGTTCTTC. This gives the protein CSAIEGGSGANEQFF.

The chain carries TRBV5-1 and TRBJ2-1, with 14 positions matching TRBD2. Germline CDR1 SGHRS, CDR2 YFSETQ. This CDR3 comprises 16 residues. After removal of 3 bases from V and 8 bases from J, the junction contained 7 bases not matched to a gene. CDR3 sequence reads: CASSSEGLAGVDEQFF. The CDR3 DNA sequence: TGCGCCAGCAGCTCAGAGGGACTAGCGGGAGTAGATGAGCAGTTCTTC.

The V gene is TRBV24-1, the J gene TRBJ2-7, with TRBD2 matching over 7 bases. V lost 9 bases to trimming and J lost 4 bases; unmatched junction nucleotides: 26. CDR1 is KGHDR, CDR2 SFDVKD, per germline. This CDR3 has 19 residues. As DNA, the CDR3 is TGTGCCACCGGCCACGGGCCCCTCGGGACTATTCCTCCCCTTTACGAGCAGTACTTC. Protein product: CATGHGPLGTIPPLYEQYF.

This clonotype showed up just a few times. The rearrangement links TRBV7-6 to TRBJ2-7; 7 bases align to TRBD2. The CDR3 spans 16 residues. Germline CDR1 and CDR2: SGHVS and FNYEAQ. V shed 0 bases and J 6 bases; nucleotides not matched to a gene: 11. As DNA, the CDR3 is TGTGCCAGCAGCTTAGCGTCAAGCGGGAATCGCCTCGAGCAGTACTTC. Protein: CASSLASSGNRLEQYF.

The CDR3 protein is CASSLSPPPTITEAFF. The DNA of the CDR3 is TGTGCCAGCAGCTTAAGCCCGCCACCGACAATTACTGAAGCTTTCTTT. This rearrangement joins TRBV7-3 to TRBJ1-1; D gene uncertain. Germline CDR1 reads SGHTA; CDR2 reads FQGTGA. Trimming cost V 1 base and J 5 bases, with 17 bases left between them. This CDR3 is built from 16 residues. The full variable domain, its missing parts supplied by reference TRBV7-3 and TRBJ1-1, is GAGVSQTPSNKVTEKGKYVELRCDPISGHTALYWYRQSLGQGPEFLIYFQGTGAADDSGLPNDRFFAVRPEGSVSTLKIQRTERGDSAVYLCASSLSPPPTITEAFFGQGTRLTVV.

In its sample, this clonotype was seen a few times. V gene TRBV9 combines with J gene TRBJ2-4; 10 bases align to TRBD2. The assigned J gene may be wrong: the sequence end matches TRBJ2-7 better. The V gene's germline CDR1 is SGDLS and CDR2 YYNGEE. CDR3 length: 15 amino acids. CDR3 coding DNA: TGTGCCAGCAGCGTAGATCTAGCGGGAGCAGCCGAGCAGTACTTC. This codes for CASSVDLAGAAEQYF.

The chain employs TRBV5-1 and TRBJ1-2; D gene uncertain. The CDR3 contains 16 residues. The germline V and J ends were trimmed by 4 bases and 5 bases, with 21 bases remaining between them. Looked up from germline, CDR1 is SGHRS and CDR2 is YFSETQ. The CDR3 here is CASSPGRAQQSYGYTF. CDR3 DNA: TGCGCCAGCAGCCCAGGACGGGCCCAACAATCTTATGGCTACACCTTC.

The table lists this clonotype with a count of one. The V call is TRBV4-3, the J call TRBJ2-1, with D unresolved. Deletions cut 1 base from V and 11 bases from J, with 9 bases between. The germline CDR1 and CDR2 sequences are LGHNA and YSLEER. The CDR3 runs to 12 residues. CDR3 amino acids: CASSQVLGKQFF. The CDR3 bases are TGCGCCAGCAGCCAAGTACTTGGAAAGCAGTTCTTC.

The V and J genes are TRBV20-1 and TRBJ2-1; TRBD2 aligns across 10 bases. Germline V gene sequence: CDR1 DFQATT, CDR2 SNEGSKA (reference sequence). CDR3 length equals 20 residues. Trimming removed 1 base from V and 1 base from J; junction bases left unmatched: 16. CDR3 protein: CSARARTGLAGENSYNEQFF. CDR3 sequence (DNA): TGCAGTGCTAGAGCAAGAACGGGGCTAGCGGGAGAGAATTCCTACAATGAGCAGTTCTTC.

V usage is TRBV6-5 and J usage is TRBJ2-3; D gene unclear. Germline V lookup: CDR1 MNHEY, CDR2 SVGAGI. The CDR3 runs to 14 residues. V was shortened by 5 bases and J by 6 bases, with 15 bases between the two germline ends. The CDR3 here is CASSPPGRPDTQYF. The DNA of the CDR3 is TGTGCCAGCAGTCCCCCCGGCCGGCCGGATACGCAGTATTTT.

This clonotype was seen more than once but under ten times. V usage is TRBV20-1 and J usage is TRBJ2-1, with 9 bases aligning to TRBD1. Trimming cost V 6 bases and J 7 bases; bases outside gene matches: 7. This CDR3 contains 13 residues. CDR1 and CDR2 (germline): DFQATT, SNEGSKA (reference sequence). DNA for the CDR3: TGCAGTGCCTTCGGGGACAGGGTAAATGAGCAGTTCTTC. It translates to CSAFGDRVNEQFF.

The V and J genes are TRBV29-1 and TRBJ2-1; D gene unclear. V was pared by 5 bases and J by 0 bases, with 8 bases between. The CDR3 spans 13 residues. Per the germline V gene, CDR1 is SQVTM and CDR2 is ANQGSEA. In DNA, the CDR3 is TGCAGCGTTAACGGAGACTCCTACAATGAGCAGTTCTTC. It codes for CSVNGDSYNEQFF.